The TCR beta chain described here comes from a study of CD8+ T cells in alopecia areata. The authors extracted RNA and reverse transcribed it into cDNA as the sequencing template. Assay: immunoSEQ multiplex PCR; the TCRdb copy retains only in-frame clones and omits some. The sample consists of fewer than 110,000 clones, over 75% of them appearing once. CDR1 is SGHTA and CDR2 is FQGTGA in the germline V gene. V shed 5 bases and J 5 bases; nucleotides not matched to a gene: 8. The CDR3 extends over 15 amino acids. Described treatment: oral pan-JAK inhibitor, 5-10 mg twice daily. The V and J genes are TRBV7-3 and TRBJ1-1; 10 bases map to TRBD1. This receptor was identified in a human donor with alopecia areata. The material sequenced was CD8+ T cells sorted from blood, taken at approximately week 30, from a patient treated with tofacitinib. CDR3 nucleotide sequence: TGTGCCAGCAGCCCCTCTGACAGGGGGCGGACTGAAGCTTTCTTT. It specifies CASSPSDRGRTEAFF.